The TCR beta chain described here comes from a study of shared T cell receptors in the human thymus. Data came from immunoSEQ multiplex PCR; TCRdb stores just in-frame clones and leaves some out. The sample has just under 550,000 clones, approximately 80% seen once. This CDR3 has 13 residues. V gave up 5 bases and J gave up 1 base, with 11 bases separating them. From germline, CDR1 is GTSNPN and CDR2 SVGIG (reference sequence). The sample was also reused in another study, on human thymus T cells. According to that study: Infants, healthy and Finnish, who were having corrective surgery for congenital heart defects served as donors. Related research reported highly overlapping thymic repertoires among unrelated individuals.

Sequencing was carried out using thymocytes. The chain carries TRBV30 and TRBJ1-1; D may be TRBD1 (6 bases). The origin of this receptor is a boy under two years old with a congenital heart defect. The CDR3 nucleotides are TGTGCCTGGGGGGGGGCCGGGAACACTGAAGCTTTCTTT. Protein product: CAWGGAGNTEAFF. The full variable domain, its missing parts supplied by reference TRBV30 and TRBJ1-1, is SQTIHQWPATLVQPVGSPLSLECTVEGTSNPNLYWYRQAAGRGLQLLFYSVGIGQISSEVPQNLSASRPQDRQFILSSKKLLLSDSGFYLCAWGGAGNTEAFFGQGTRLTVV.